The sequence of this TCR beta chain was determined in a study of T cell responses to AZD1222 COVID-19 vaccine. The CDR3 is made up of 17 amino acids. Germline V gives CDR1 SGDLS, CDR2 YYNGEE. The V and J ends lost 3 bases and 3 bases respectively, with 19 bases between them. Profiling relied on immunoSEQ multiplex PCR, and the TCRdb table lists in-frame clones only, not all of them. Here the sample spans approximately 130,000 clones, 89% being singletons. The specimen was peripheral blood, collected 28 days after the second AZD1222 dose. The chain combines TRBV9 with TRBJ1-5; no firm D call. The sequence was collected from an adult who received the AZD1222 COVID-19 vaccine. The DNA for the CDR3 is TGTGCCAGCAGCGCAGTAGGTCCACGGCGAGTCAATCAGCCCCAGCATTTT. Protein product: CASSAVGPRRVNQPQHF. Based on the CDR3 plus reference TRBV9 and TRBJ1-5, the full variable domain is DSGVTQTPKHLITATGQRVTLRCSPRSGDLSVYWYQQSLDQGLQFLIQYYNGEERAKGNILERFSAQQFPDLHSELNLSSLELGDSALYFCASSAVGPRRVNQPQHFGDGTRLSIL.